These 27 T cell receptor beta chains were sequenced from one sample in a study of shared clonotypes between healthy human individuals. Using immunoSEQ multiplex PCR, the repertoire was profiled, and TCRdb retains in-frame clones only, with some absent. This sample carries more than 450,000 clones, 79% of them seen once, and the ten largest clones take roughly 13%. The sequenced material came from PBMCs. Receptors were obtained from a woman aged 40 to 55 in good health. Some clones in this sample may be carry-over from other donors' samples.

J is TRBJ2-5 and V is TRBV30; D uncertain. CDR1 and CDR2 (germline): GTSNPN, SVGIG (reference sequence). The CDR3 is 13 amino acids. V was pared by 1 base and J by 5 bases, with 11 bases between. The CDR3 region is CAWSGEGRETQYF. In DNA, the CDR3 is TGTGCCTGGAGTGGTGAAGGCCGGGAGACCCAGTACTTC.

This clone is a singleton in its sample. The J gene is TRBJ2-5, the V gene TRBV18; D might be TRBD1 (6 bases). The germline V and J ends were trimmed by 2 bases and 2 bases, with 9 bases remaining between them. CDR3 length: 14 residues. Germline-derived CDR1 and CDR2 are KGHSH and LQKENI. CDR3 sequence (DNA): TGTGCCAGCTCACCAACGCAGGGGCAAGAGACCCAGTACTTC. This encodes CASSPTQGQETQYF.

The chain uses TRBV6-1 and TRBJ2-2, with D possibly being TRBD1 (6 bases). Trimming left V 7 bases short and J 5 bases short, with 14 bases between. The V gene's germline CDR1 is MNHNS and CDR2 SASEGT. CDR3 length equals 14 residues. The CDR3 here is CASTPRTETGELFF. The CDR3 DNA reads TGTGCCAGCACCCCTCGGACAGAAACCGGGGAGCTGTTTTTT.

This clone has just a few counts. This rearrangement joins TRBV29-1 to TRBJ1-1; TRBD1 matches at 9 bases. V lost 8 bases, J lost 6 bases, and 10 bases stayed unmatched. The CDR3 contains 13 residues. Germline V gene lookup returns CDR1 SQVTM and CDR2 ANQGSEA. This chain's CDR3 is CSTKQGAIAEAFF. In DNA, the CDR3 is TGCAGCACTAAACAGGGGGCGATCGCTGAAGCTTTCTTT.

V is TRBV2 and J is TRBJ2-2; TRBD1 matches 7 bases. The CDR3 consists of 15 residues. J gave up 0 bases and V 5 bases, and 3 bases lay outside the gene matches. Looked up from germline, CDR1 is SNHLY and CDR2 is FYNNEI. CDR3 sequence (DNA): TGTGCCAGCAGTACCGGGACAGCGAACACCGGGGAGCTGTTTTTT. It translates to CASSTGTANTGELFF.

A remark on this clone: A read error may produce the germline difference seen at one junction end. The V call is TRBV7-9, the J call TRBJ2-3; D might be TRBD1 or TRBD2, each matching 7 bases. The CDR3 is 12 residues long. The germline CDR1 and CDR2 sequences are SEHNR and FQNEAQ (reference sequence). The CDR3 here is CASSPGQREMDF. The CDR3 nucleotides read TGTGCCAGCAGCCCGGGACAGCGGGAAATGGATTTT.

Note on this clone: A read error is possible here, since a much larger clone lies one base away. This CDR3 reads CASSASYEQYF. CDR3 in DNA: TGTGCCAGCAGCGCCTCCTACGAGCAGTACTTC. This chain connects TRBV7-9 to TRBJ2-7, with no clear D. Germline CDR1 and CDR2: SEHNR and FQNEAQ (reference sequence). The CDR3 spans 11 residues. Trimming removed 5 bases from V and 0 bases from J, with 2 bases in between.

The J gene is TRBJ1-1, the V gene TRBV7-9; D ambiguous. Germline CDR1 reads SEHNR; CDR2 reads FQNEAQ (reference sequence). The ends were cut back, 1 base at V and 3 bases at J, with 15 bases in the middle. The CDR3 totals 16 residues. The CDR3: CASSLVALGNHTEAFF. Here the CDR3 DNA reads TGTGCCAGCAGCTTAGTCGCTCTGGGGAATCACACTGAAGCTTTCTTT.

The V gene is TRBV4-2, the J gene TRBJ2-2; 7 nucleotides match TRBD2. The germline V gene has CDR1 LGHNA and CDR2 YNFKEQ. The CDR3 is 18 amino acids. V was clipped by 3 bases and J by 4 bases; unmatched bases: 14. CDR3 in amino acids: CASSHANAGEFFTGELFF. DNA for the CDR3: TGTGCCAGCAGCCACGCAAACGCGGGGGAATTTTTCACCGGGGAGCTGTTTTTT.

Here the CDR3 DNA reads TGTGCCTGGAGGATGCGGAACACTGAAGCTTTCTTT. Its protein product is CAWRMRNTEAFF. The chain uses TRBV30 and TRBJ1-1; D gene uncertain. The CDR3 is made up of 12 amino acids. CDR1 is GTSNPN and CDR2 is SVGIG in the germline V gene (reference sequence). Trimming pared 3 bases from V and 1 base from J, leaving 6 bases between.

CDR3 sequence (DNA): TGTGCCAGTAGTCCTCGGACTAGCGGGAGGTGGACCTACGAGCAGTACTTC. Protein: CASSPRTSGRWTYEQYF. The chain joins TRBV19 to TRBJ2-7; 14 positions match TRBD2. V trimming: 5 bases; J trimming: 2 bases; junction bases outside the gene matches: 8. Germline V gene sequence: CDR1 LNHDA, CDR2 SQIVND (reference sequence). The CDR3 sequence is 17 residues long.

This clone was seen a handful of times. V is TRBV7-9 and J is TRBJ2-3; 8 bases match TRBD2. Germline V gives CDR1 SEHNR, CDR2 FQNEAQ (reference sequence). This CDR3 comprises 16 residues. Trimming at V came to 1 base and at J to 2 bases, leaving 5 bases not matched to a gene. The chain's CDR3 is CASSLGVSGATDTQYF. The CDR3 bases are TGTGCCAGCAGCTTAGGTGTTAGCGGGGCCACAGATACGCAGTATTTT.

This chain joins TRBV7-9 and TRBJ2-1, with 8 nucleotides matching TRBD2. Germline-derived CDR1 and CDR2 are SEHNR and FQNEAQ (reference sequence). CDR3 length equals 16 residues. Losses at the gene ends were 5 bases for V and 4 bases for J; bases not matched to a gene: 10. CDR3 nucleotide sequence: TGTGCCAGCAGCCCTCCCTGGCGGGAGGATTACAATGAGCAGTTCTTC. This translates into CASSPPWREDYNEQFF.

This clone has more than one count but fewer than ten. V is TRBV19 and J is TRBJ2-7, with TRBD1 matching over 11 bases. This CDR3 spans 14 amino acids. Losses at the gene ends were 7 bases for V and 4 bases for J; bases not matched to a gene: 6. Germline V gene lookup returns CDR1 LNHDA and CDR2 SQIVND (reference sequence). The CDR3 nucleotides are TGTGCCAGTAACCCCGGGACAGGGGGATACGAGCAGTACTTC. It is translated as CASNPGTGGYEQYF.

The genes are TRBV6-1 and TRBJ2-1, with 12 positions matching TRBD1. There are 14 residues in the CDR3. The V gene end was trimmed by 6 bases and the J gene end by 7 bases; junction bases not matched to a gene: 4. The germline V gene has CDR1 MNHNS and CDR2 SASEGT. CDR3 nucleotide sequence: TGTGCCAGCAGCCGGGACAGGGGGCCAAATGAGCAGTTCTTC. Translating it yields CASSRDRGPNEQFF.

The V gene is TRBV27, the J gene TRBJ2-1, with a weak D call TRBD2 (6 bases). V shed 3 bases and J shed 7 bases, with 13 bases lying between them. This CDR3 comprises 14 residues. Germline V gene lookup returns CDR1 MNHEY and CDR2 SMNVEV (reference sequence). The CDR3 bases are TGTGCCAGCAGTTTGGCGGGAACGAGGAATGAGCAGTTCTTC. Translation: CASSLAGTRNEQFF.

The V and J genes are TRBV2 and TRBJ2-5; no definite D call. From germline, CDR1 is SNHLY and CDR2 FYNNEI. CDR3 length equals 16 residues. Trimming shortened V by 6 bases and J by 5 bases, and 22 bases separated the two germline ends. CDR3 amino acids: CASSINGFSSVETQYF. CDR3 sequence (DNA): TGTGCCAGCAGCATCAACGGGTTCTCCAGCGTGGAGACCCAGTACTTC.

The chain employs TRBV30 and TRBJ2-2; 7 bases align to TRBD2. V dropped 1 base and J dropped 6; count of bases not matched to a gene: 2. The CDR3 is 13 residues long. In germline, CDR1 is GTSNPN, CDR2 SVGIG (reference sequence). The CDR3 nucleotides are TGTGCCTGGAGTGGGACTAGACCCGGGGAGCTGTTTTTT. Its protein is CAWSGTRPGELFF.

This sequence joins TRBV7-2 and TRBJ2-3; TRBD2 aligns across 13 bases. The CDR3 has 17 residues. CDR1 is SGHTA, CDR2 FQGNSA, per germline. V gave up 0 bases and J gave up 4 bases; unmatched junction bases: 4. Here the CDR3 DNA reads TGTGCCAGCAGCTTAGCACGGACTAGCGGGAGTGCAGATACGCAGTATTTT. Protein product: CASSLARTSGSADTQYF.

The rearrangement links TRBV5-1 to TRBJ2-5, with 7 positions matching TRBD1. The CDR3 is 15 amino acids. The junction had 7 bases not matched to a gene; V was cut back by 0 bases and J by 5 bases. Germline lookup yields CDR1 SGHRS and CDR2 YFSETQ. The CDR3 loop is CASSLAGRGWETQYF. The DNA for the CDR3 is TGCGCCAGCAGCTTGGCCGGCAGGGGGTGGGAGACCCAGTACTTC.

In this sample, this clone turned up a few times. The chain has TRBV5-4 and TRBJ1-3, with a tentative D call TRBD1 (6 bases). The CDR3 has 15 amino acids. Deletions cut 0 bases from V and 2 bases from J, with 9 bases between. Germline-derived CDR1 and CDR2 are SGHNT and YYREEE (reference sequence). In nucleotides, the CDR3 is TGTGCCAGCAGCTTGGGGGGGCGCCCTGGAAACACCATATATTTT. It specifies CASSLGGRPGNTIYF.

This chain links TRBV28 with TRBJ1-1, with a possible D match to TRBD1 (5 bases). This CDR3 has 13 residues. Per the germline V gene, CDR1 is MDHEN and CDR2 is SYDVKM. This chain's CDR3 is CVSGGEGDTEAFF. CDR3 nucleotides: TGTGTTTCAGGAGGGGAGGGTGACACTGAAGCTTTCTTT.

The V call is TRBV30, the J call TRBJ2-7, with 9 bases matching TRBD2. Looked up from germline, CDR1 is GTSNPN and CDR2 is SVGIG (reference sequence). This CDR3 is 14 amino acids long. V gave up 3 bases and J gave up 6 bases; unmatched junction bases: 9. CDR3 loop: CAWRKSSGVTEQYF. Here the CDR3 DNA reads TGTGCCTGGAGGAAATCTAGCGGGGTCACCGAGCAGTACTTC. Looking up the rest from reference TRBV30 and TRBJ2-7 gives the full variable domain: SQTIHQWPATLVQPVGSPLSLECTVEGTSNPNLYWYRQAAGRGLQLLFYSVGIGQISSEVPQNLSASRPQDRQFILSSKKLLLSDSGFYLCAWRKSSGVTEQYFGPGTRLTVT.

This clone showed up just a few times. The rearrangement joins TRBV4-1 to TRBJ1-1; D perhaps matches TRBD1 (5 bases). Trimming took off 8 bases at V and 3 bases at J, with 13 bases between the two ends. The length of the CDR3 is 13 residues. Germline assignment: CDR1 MGHRA and CDR2 YSYEKL. CDR3 residues: CASGRVFDTEAFF. The CDR3 DNA sequence: TGCGCCAGCGGCAGGGTATTCGACACTGAAGCTTTCTTT.

The chain combines TRBV7-9 with TRBJ2-1; 7 bases are shared with TRBD2. The J segment lost 0 bases and the V segment lost 2 bases, leaving 4 bases of the junction unmatched. Germline assignment: CDR1 SEHNR and CDR2 FQNEAQ (reference sequence). The CDR3 has 16 amino acids. The CDR3: CASSLRDYISYNEQFF. In nucleotides, the CDR3 is TGTGCCAGCAGCTTACGGGACTATATCTCCTACAATGAGCAGTTCTTC.

This clone was counted a single time. The rearrangement uses TRBV5-4 and TRBJ2-1; the D is unclear. Looked up from germline, CDR1 is SGHNT and CDR2 is YYREEE (reference sequence). The CDR3 extends over 17 amino acids. Trimming left V 0 bases short and J 0 bases short, with 13 bases between. The CDR3 sequence is CASSLGLQDHSYNEQFF. As DNA, the CDR3 is TGTGCCAGCAGCTTGGGGCTCCAGGATCACTCCTACAATGAGCAGTTCTTC.

This clone was counted once. The CDR3 spells CASSLQGAAADTQYF. The CDR3 nucleotides are TGTGCCAGCAGCCTTCAGGGGGCAGCCGCAGATACGCAGTATTTT. This chain uses TRBV28 with TRBJ2-3, with TRBD1 matching 8 bases. In germline, CDR1 is MDHEN, CDR2 SYDVKM. CDR3 size: 15 residues. Germline trimming cut 6 bases from V and 4 bases from J; bases unmatched to any gene: 9.